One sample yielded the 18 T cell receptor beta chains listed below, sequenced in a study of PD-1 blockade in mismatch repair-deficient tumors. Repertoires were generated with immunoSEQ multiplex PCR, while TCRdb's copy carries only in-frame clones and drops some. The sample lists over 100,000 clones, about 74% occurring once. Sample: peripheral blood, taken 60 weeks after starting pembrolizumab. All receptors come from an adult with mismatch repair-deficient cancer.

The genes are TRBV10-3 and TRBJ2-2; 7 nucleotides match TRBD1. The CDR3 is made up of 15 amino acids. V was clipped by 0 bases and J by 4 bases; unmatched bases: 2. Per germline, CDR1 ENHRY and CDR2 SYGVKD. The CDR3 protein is CAISESAGGTGELFF. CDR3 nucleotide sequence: TGTGCCATCAGTGAGTCGGCAGGGGGCACCGGGGAGCTGTTTTTT.

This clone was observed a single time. Here the CDR3 reads CASSPTTVGLAGVDEQFF. In nucleotides, the CDR3 is TGTGCCAGCAGCCCAACAACGGTGGGACTAGCGGGAGTGGATGAGCAGTTCTTC. This chain connects TRBV11-2 to TRBJ2-1, with 14 bases fitting TRBD2. With V trimmed by 5 bases and J by 8 bases, 14 bases remained unmatched. The length of the CDR3 is 18 residues. Germline V gene lookup returns CDR1 SGHAT and CDR2 FQNNGV. Complete variable domain (other parts from reference TRBV11-2 and TRBJ2-1): EAGVAQSPRYKIIEKRQSVAFWCNPISGHATLYWYQQILGQGPKLLIQFQNNGVVDDSQLPKDRFSAERLKGVDSTLKIQPAKLEDSAVYLCASSPTTVGLAGVDEQFFGPGTRLTVL.

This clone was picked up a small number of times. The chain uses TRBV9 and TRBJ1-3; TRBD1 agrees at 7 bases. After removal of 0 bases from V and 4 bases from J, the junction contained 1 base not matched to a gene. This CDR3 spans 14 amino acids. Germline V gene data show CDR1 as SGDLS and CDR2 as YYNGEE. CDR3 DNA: TGTGCCAGCAGCGTAGCGGGACAGGGAAACACCATATATTTT. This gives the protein CASSVAGQGNTIYF.

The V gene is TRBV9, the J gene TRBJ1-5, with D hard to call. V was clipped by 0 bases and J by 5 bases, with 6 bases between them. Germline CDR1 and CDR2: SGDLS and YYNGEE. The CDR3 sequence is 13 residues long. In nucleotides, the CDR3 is TGTGCCAGCAGCGTAGGGGAAGATCAGCCCCAGCATTTT. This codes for CASSVGEDQPQHF. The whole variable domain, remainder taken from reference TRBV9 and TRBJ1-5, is DSGVTQTPKHLITATGQRVTLRCSPRSGDLSVYWYQQSLDQGLQFLIQYYNGEERAKGNILERFSAQQFPDLHSELNLSSLELGDSALYFCASSVGEDQPQHFGDGTRLSIL.

CDR3 nucleotides: TGTGCCAGCTCTCCCGTCGGAGAGACCCAGTACTTC. Translation gives CASSPVGETQYF. The genes are TRBV27 and TRBJ2-5; D remains ambiguous. This CDR3 spans 12 amino acids. The germline V gene has CDR1 MNHEY and CDR2 SMNVEV (reference sequence). V dropped 8 bases and J dropped 4 bases, with 11 bases sitting between them.

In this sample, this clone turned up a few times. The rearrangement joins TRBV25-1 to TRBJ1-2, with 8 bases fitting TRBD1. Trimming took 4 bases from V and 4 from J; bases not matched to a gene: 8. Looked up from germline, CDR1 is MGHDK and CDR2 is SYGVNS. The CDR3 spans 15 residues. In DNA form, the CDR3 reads TGTGCCAGCAGTGGGGGGACAGGAGGTGCCTATGGCTACACCTTC. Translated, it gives CASSGGTGGAYGYTF.

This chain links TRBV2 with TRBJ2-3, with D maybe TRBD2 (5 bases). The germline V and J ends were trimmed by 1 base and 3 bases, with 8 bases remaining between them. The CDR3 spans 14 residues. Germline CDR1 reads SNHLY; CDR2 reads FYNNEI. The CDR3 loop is CASSEGRKTDTQYF. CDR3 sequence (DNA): TGTGCCAGCAGTGAAGGGAGGAAGACAGATACGCAGTATTTT.

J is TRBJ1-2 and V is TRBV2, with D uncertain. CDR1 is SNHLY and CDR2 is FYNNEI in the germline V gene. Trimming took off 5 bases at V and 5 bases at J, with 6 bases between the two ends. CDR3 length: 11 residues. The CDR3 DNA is TGTGCCAGCAGTCAAACATATGGCTACACCTTC. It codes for CASSQTYGYTF.

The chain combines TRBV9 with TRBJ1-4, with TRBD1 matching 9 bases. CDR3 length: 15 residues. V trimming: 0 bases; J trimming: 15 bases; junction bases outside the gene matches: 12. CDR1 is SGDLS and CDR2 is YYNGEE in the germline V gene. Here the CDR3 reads CASSVGGTGTTEVFF. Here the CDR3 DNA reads TGTGCCAGCAGCGTAGGCGGGACAGGGACGACGGAGGTGTTTTTT.

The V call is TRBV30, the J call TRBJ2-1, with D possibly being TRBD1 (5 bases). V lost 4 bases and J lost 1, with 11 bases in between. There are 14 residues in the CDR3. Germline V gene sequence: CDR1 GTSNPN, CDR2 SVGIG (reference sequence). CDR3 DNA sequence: TGTGCCTGGAACCAGGGTGCTTCCTACAATGAGCAGTTCTTC. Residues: CAWNQGASYNEQFF.

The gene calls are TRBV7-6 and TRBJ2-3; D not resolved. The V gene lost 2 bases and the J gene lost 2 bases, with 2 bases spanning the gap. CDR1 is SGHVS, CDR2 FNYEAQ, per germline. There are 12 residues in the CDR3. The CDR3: CASSLYTDTQYF. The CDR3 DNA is TGTGCCAGCAGCTTATACACAGATACGCAGTATTTT.

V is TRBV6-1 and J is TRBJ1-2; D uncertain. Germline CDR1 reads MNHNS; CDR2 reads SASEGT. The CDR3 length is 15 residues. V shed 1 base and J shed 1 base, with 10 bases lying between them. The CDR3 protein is CASSEVGRGNYGYTF. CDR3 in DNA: TGTGCCAGCAGTGAAGTGGGTCGAGGTAACTATGGCTACACCTTC.

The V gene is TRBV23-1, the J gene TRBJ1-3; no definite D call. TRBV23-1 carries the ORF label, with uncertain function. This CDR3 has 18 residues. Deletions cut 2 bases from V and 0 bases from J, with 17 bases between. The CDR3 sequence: CASSQENLQARSGNTIYF. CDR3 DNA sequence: TGCGCCAGCAGTCAAGAGAACTTGCAGGCACGCTCTGGAAACACCATATATTTT.

Here the CDR3 DNA reads TGTGCCAGCAGCTTGGGACAGGAATACAATGAGCAGTTCTTC. It translates to CASSLGQEYNEQFF. The V call is TRBV7-9, the J call TRBJ2-1, with TRBD1 matching over 8 bases. V lost 3 bases to trimming and J lost 4 bases; unmatched junction nucleotides: 2. This CDR3 contains 14 residues. The V gene's germline CDR1 is SEHNR and CDR2 FQNEAQ (reference sequence).

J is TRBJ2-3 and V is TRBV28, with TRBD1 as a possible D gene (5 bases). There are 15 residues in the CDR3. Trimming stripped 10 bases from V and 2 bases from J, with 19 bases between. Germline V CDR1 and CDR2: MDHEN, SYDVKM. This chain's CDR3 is CATSQDIAITDTQYF. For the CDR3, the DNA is TGTGCCACCAGCCAGGACATAGCAATCACAGATACGCAGTATTTT.

CDR3 sequence (DNA): TGCGCCAGCAGCTTGACTAGCGGGAGGTCCTACAATGAGCAGTTCTTC. As protein: CASSLTSGRSYNEQFF. The chain couples TRBV5-1 to TRBJ2-1, with TRBD2 matching over 12 bases. Per the germline V gene, CDR1 is SGHRS and CDR2 is YFSETQ. This CDR3 region has 16 residues. Trimming at V came to 1 base and at J to 1 base, leaving 0 bases not matched to a gene.

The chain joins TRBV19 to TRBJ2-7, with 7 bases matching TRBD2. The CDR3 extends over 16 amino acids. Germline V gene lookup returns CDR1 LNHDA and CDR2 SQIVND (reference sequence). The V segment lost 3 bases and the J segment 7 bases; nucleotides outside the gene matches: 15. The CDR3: CASSIRAGADSREQYF. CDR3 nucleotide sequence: TGTGCCAGTAGTATTAGGGCGGGAGCGGATTCACGGGAGCAGTACTTC.

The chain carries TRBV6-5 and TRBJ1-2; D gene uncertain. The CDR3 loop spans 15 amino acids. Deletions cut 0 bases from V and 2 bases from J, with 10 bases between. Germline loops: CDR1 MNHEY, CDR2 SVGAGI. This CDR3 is CASSYSREVNYGYTF. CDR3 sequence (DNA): TGTGCCAGCAGTTACTCGAGGGAAGTAAACTATGGCTACACCTTC.